This T cell receptor beta chain came from a study of CD8 T cells in Susac syndrome. The CDR3 loop spans 8 amino acids. CDR1 is DFQATT, CDR2 SNEGSKA, per germline (reference sequence). The V end lost 6 bases, the J end lost 11 bases, and 7 bases lay between the germline ends. Sequencing of TCR beta was carried out in blood CD8+ and CD4+ T cells. Isolation of CD8+ and CD4+ T cells was performed negatively, whereas enrichment of TEMRA cells was done by FACS. To note about this clonotype: What it binds is unknown.

Notes on the study in general: The number of individuals included in the study's TCR sequencing and HLA analysis was acknowledged as relatively small.

The RNA input was 0.5 to 1 ug, and it was reverse transcribed with random hexamers. The authors amplified TCR beta CDR3 across 54 Vbeta and 13 Jbeta using immunoSEQ multiplex PCR. Each CDR3 protein is one row after TCRdb ran MiXCR on the immunoSEQ multiplex PCR reads. The data contain some 130,000 distinct CDR3 sequences, 91% of them seen just once; the ten biggest clones take up roughly 0.25%. This TCR derives from a human donor with multiple sclerosis. The chain joins TRBV20-1 to TRBJ1-1; D is uncertain. The sequencing sample was made of CD8+ T cells from PBMCs. The CDR3 coding sequence is TGCAGTGCCCCGACCGCTTTCTTT. Protein: CSAPTAFF.